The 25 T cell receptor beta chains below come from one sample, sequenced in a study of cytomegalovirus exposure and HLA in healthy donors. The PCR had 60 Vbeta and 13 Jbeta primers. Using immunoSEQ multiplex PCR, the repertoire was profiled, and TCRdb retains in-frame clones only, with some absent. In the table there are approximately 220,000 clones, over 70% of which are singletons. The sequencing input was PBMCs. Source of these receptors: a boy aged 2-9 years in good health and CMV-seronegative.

The CDR3, as DNA: TGTGCCAGCAGCTTAGACCGGGGGACCCAGTACTTC. It encodes CASSLDRGTQYF. The V call is TRBV11-1, the J call TRBJ2-5; the D gene is possibly TRBD2 (5 bases). The CDR3 loop spans 12 amino acids. The ends were cut back, 1 base at V and 7 bases at J, with 7 bases in the middle. CDR1 is SGHAT, CDR2 FQDESV, per germline (reference sequence).

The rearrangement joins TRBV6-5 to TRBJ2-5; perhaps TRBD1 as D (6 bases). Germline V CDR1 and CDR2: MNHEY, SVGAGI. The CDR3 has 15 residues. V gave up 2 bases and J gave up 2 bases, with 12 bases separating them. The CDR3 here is CASSYGQLRQETQYF. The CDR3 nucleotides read TGTGCCAGCAGTTACGGACAGCTAAGACAAGAGACCCAGTACTTC.

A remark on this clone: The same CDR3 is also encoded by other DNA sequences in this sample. The CDR3 DNA is TGTGCCAGCAGCCTTACCGGGACAAACTATGGCTACACCTTC. Its protein is CASSLTGTNYGYTF. The rearrangement uses TRBV5-4 and TRBJ1-2, with D possibly being TRBD1 (6 bases). Trimming pared 4 bases from V and 2 bases from J, leaving 12 bases between. Germline CDR1 is SGHNT and CDR2 is YYREEE (reference sequence). The CDR3 length is 14 residues.

The CDR3 coding sequence is TGTGCCAGCAGTACGGCCTCTAGCGGTCCCTACGAGCAGTACTTC. Amino acid sequence: CASSTASSGPYEQYF. This sequence joins TRBV6-4 and TRBJ2-7; TRBD2 matches 7 bases. The CDR3 has 15 residues. CDR1 is MRHNA, CDR2 SNTAGT, per germline. With 5 bases clipped from V and 2 bases from J, the junction kept 9 bases outside the gene matches.

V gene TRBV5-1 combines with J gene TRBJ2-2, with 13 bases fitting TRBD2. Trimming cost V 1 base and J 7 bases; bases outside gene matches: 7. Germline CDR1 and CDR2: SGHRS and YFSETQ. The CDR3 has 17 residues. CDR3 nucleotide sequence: TGCGCCAGCAGCTTGTGGACTAGCGGGGGTCAAGTCGGGGAGCTGTTTTTT. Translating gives CASSLWTSGGQVGELFF.

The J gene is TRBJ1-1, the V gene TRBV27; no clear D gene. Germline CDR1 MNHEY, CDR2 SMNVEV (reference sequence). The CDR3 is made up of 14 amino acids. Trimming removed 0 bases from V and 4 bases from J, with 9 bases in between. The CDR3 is CASSLSTASTEAFF. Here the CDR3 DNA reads TGTGCCAGCAGTTTATCTACAGCCAGCACTGAAGCTTTCTTT.

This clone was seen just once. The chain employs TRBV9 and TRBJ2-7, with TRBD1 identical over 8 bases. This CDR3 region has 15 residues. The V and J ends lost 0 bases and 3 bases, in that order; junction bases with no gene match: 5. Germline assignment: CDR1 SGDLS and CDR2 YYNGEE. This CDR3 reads CASSVGGDRFYEQYF. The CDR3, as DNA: TGTGCCAGCAGCGTAGGAGGGGACAGGTTCTACGAGCAGTACTTC. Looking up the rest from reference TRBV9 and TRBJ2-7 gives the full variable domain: DSGVTQTPKHLITATGQRVTLRCSPRSGDLSVYWYQQSLDQGLQFLIQYYNGEERAKGNILERFSAQQFPDLHSELNLSSLELGDSALYFCASSVGGDRFYEQYFGPGTRLTVT.

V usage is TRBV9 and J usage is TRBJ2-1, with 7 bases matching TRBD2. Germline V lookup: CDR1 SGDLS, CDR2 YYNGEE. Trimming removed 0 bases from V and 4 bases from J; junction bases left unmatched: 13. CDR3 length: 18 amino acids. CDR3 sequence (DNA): TGTGCCAGCAGCGTAGCTTTTCCGGGAGGAGACGGGTACAATGAGCAGTTCTTC. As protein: CASSVAFPGGDGYNEQFF.

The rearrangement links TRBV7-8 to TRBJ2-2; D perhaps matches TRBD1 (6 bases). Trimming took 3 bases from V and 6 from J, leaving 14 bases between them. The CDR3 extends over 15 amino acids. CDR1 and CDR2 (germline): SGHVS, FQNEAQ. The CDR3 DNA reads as TGTGCCAGCAGCTTCCGCAGGGGAAGTGCCGGGGAGCTGTTTTTT. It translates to CASSFRRGSAGELFF.

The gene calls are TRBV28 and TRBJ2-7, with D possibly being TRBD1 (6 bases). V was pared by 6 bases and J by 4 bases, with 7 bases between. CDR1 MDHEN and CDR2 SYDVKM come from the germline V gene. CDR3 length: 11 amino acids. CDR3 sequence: CASRTGYEQYF. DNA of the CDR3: TGTGCCAGCAGAACAGGGTACGAGCAGTACTTC.

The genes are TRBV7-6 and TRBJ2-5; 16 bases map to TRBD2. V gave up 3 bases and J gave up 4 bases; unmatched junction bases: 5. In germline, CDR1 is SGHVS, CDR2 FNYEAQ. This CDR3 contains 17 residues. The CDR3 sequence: CASSFGTSGGDVETQYF. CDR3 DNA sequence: TGTGCCAGCAGCTTTGGGACTAGCGGGGGGGATGTAGAGACCCAGTACTTC.

CDR3 in amino acids: CASSLENTGIGGYTF. Here the CDR3 DNA reads TGTGCCAGCAGCTTAGAGAATACAGGGATCGGTGGCTACACCTTC. V is TRBV7-2 and J is TRBJ1-2, with D maybe TRBD1 (6 bases). V lost 1 base and J lost 7, with 16 bases in between. The V gene's germline CDR1 is SGHTA and CDR2 FQGNSA. The length of the CDR3 is 15 residues.

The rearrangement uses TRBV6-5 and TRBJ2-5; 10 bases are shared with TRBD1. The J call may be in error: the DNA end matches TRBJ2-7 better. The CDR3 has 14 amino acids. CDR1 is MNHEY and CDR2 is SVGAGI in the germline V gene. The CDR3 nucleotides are TGTGCCAGCAGTTACGGGGACAGGGGCCACGAGCAGTACTTC. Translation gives CASSYGDRGHEQYF.

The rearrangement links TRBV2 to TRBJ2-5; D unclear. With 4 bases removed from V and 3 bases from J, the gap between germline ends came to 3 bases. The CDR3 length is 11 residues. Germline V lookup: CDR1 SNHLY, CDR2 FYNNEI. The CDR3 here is CASSVEETQYF. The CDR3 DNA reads TGTGCCAGCAGTGTAGAAGAGACCCAGTACTTC.

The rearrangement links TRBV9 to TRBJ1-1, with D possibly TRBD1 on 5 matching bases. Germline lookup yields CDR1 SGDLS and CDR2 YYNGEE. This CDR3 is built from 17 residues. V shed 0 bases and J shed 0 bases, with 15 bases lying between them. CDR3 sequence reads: CASSVVQGNPLNTEAFF. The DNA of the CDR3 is TGTGCCAGCAGCGTAGTCCAGGGCAATCCTCTGAACACTGAAGCTTTCTTT. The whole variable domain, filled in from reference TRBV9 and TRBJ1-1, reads DSGVTQTPKHLITATGQRVTLRCSPRSGDLSVYWYQQSLDQGLQFLIQYYNGEERAKGNILERFSAQQFPDLHSELNLSSLELGDSALYFCASSVVQGNPLNTEAFFGQGTRLTVV.

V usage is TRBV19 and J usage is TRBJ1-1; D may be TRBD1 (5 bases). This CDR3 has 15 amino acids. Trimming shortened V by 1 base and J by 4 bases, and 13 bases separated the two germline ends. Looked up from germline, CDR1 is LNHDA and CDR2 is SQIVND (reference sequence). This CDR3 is CASSIVGAGRTEAFF. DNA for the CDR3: TGTGCCAGTAGTATAGTAGGGGCAGGGCGCACTGAAGCTTTCTTT.

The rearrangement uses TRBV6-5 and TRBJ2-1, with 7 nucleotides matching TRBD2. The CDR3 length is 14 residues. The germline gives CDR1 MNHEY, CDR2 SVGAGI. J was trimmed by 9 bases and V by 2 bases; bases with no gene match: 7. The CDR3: CASSYGRERFEQFF. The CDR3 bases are TGTGCCAGCAGTTACGGGCGGGAGCGGTTTGAGCAGTTCTTC.

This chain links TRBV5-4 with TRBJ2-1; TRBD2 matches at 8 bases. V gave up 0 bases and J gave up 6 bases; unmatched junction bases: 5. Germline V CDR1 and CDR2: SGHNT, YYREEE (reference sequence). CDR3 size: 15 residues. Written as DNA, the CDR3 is TGTGCCAGCAGCTTGGCTGGGACTAGGGGCAATGAGCAGTTCTTC. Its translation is CASSLAGTRGNEQFF.

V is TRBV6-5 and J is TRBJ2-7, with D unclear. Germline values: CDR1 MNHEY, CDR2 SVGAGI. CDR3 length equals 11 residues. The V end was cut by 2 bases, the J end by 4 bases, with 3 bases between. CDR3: CASSYQYEQYF. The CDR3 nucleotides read TGTGCCAGCAGTTACCAATACGAGCAGTACTTC.

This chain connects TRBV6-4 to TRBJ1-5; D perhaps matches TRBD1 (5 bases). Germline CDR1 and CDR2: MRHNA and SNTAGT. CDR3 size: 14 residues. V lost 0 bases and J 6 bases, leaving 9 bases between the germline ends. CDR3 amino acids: CASSDSFGGQPQHF. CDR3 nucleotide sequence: TGTGCCAGCAGTGACTCGTTCGGGGGTCAGCCCCAGCATTTT.

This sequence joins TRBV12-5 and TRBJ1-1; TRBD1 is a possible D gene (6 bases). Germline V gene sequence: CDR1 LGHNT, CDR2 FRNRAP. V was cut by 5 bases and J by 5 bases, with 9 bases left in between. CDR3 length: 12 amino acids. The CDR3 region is CASGPTGTEAFF. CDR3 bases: TGTGCTAGTGGTCCTACAGGGACTGAAGCTTTCTTT. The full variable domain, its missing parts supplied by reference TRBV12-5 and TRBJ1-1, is DARVTQTPRHKVTEMGQEVTMRCQPILGHNTVFWYRQTMMQGLELLAYFRNRAPLDDSGMPKDRFSAEMPDATLATLKIQPSEPRDSAVYFCASGPTGTEAFFGQGTRLTVV.

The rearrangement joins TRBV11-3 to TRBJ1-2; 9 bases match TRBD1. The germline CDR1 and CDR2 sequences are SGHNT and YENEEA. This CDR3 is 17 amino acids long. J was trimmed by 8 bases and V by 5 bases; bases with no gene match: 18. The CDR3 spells CASSPEGQGIGSGGYTF. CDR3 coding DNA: TGTGCCAGCAGCCCCGAGGGACAGGGAATCGGTTCGGGCGGCTACACCTTC.

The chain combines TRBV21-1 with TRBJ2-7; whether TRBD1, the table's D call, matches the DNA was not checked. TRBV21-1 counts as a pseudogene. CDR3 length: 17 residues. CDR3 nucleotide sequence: TGTGCCAGCAGCAAAGCCCAGGGCAATAAGGGGTTCTACGAGCAGTACTTC. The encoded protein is CASSKAQGNKGFYEQYF.

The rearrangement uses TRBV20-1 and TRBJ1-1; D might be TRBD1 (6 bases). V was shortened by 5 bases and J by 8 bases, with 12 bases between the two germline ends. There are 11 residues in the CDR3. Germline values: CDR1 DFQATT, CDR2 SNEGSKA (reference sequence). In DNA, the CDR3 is TGCAGTGCTCGCAGGACAGCAGAAGCTTTCTTT. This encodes CSARRTAEAFF.

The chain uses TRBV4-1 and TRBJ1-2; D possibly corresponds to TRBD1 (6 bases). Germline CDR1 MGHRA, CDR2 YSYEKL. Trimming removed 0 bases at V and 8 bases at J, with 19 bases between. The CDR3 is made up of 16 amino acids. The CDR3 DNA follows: TGCGCCAGCAGCCAAGATGGCCCAGGGGTGGGTATGGGCTACACCTTC. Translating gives CASSQDGPGVGMGYTF.